This TCR beta chain emerged from a study of shared clonotypes between healthy human individuals. The study's findings and limits: As a rule, naive subsets had a larger estimated richness than memory subsets. For sorted subsets, rarefaction showed incomplete sequencing despite large depth.

Trimming shortened V by 4 bases and J by 2 bases, and 19 bases separated the two germline ends. Germline CDR1 SNHLY, CDR2 FYNNEI. The CDR3 sequence is 17 residues long. Method: immunoSEQ multiplex PCR; TCRdb's copy keeps in-frame clones and lacks some. The sample has 2 million or so clones, 85% to 95% seen once; the top ten hold roughly 1.1%. In the case of this clone: Its target is not known.

Naive CD8 cells comprised CD45RO-negative, CCR7-positively selected cells, excluding terminally differentiated effector memory CD45RA+ cells. Material for sequencing was naive CD8+ T cells sorted from blood. The clonotype comes from a man younger than 30 in good health. The rearrangement joins TRBV2 to TRBJ2-3; D is tentatively TRBD1 or TRBD2 (5 bases each). CDR3 sequence (DNA): TGTGCCAGCAGTGCGAGTCCCGGGACCGATCCCACAGATACGCAGTATTTT. Encoded protein: CASSASPGTDPTDTQYF.